One sample yielded the 17 T cell receptor beta chains listed below, sequenced in a study of blood T cell repertoires in COVID-19. Libraries were prepared by immunoSEQ multiplex PCR; TCRdb keeps only in-frame clonotypes and omits some of them. This table has fewer than 500,000 clones, more than 80% appearing once. The sample comprised peripheral blood. The receptors were sampled from a woman aged 25 to 39 with active or convalescent COVID-19.

The chain recombines TRBV5-1 with TRBJ2-1; 12 bases agree with TRBD1. V was clipped by 4 bases and J by 9 bases; unmatched bases: 5. The CDR3 length is 14 residues. Looked up from germline, CDR1 is SGHRS and CDR2 is YFSETQ. The CDR3 DNA sequence: TGCGCCAGCAGCGAGGGGACAGGGGGCGGTGAGCAGTTCTTC. Translation: CASSEGTGGGEQFF.

Here the CDR3 DNA reads TGTGCCAGCAGCTTAGATGGAGGTAACACTGAAGCTTTCTTT. Protein product: CASSLDGGNTEAFF. The gene calls are TRBV11-3 and TRBJ1-1, with no clear D. Per germline, CDR1 SGHNT and CDR2 YENEEA. Trimming removed 0 bases from V and 2 bases from J, with 7 bases in between. This CDR3 has 14 residues. The full variable domain, rest sourced from reference TRBV11-3 and TRBJ1-1, is EAGVVQSPRYKIIEKKQPVAFWCNPISGHNTLYWYLQNLGQGPELLIRYENEEAVDDSQLPKDRFSAERLKGVDSTLKIQPAELGDSAVYLCASSLDGGNTEAFFGQGTRLTVV.

The chain uses TRBV29-1 and TRBJ2-5; TRBD2 agrees at 8 bases. V gave up 5 bases and J gave up 7 bases; unmatched junction bases: 6. This CDR3 has 12 residues. In germline, CDR1 is SQVTM, CDR2 ANQGSEA. The CDR3 sequence is CSVPTSDGTQYF. The CDR3 coding sequence is TGCAGCGTTCCGACTAGCGATGGGACCCAGTACTTC.

The V and J genes are TRBV4-1 and TRBJ2-1; a possible D gene is TRBD2 (6 bases). The V end was cut by 0 bases, the J end by 6 bases, with 9 bases between. This CDR3 has 14 residues. Germline V gene data show CDR1 as MGHRA and CDR2 as YSYEKL. CDR3 sequence: CASSQDPSVNEQFF. CDR3 nucleotide sequence: TGCGCCAGCAGCCAAGATCCTAGCGTCAATGAGCAGTTCTTC.

This sequence joins TRBV9 and TRBJ2-1; 11 nucleotides agree with TRBD2. Trimming cost V 3 bases and J 2 bases; bases outside gene matches: 4. Germline V gives CDR1 SGDLS, CDR2 YYNGEE. The CDR3 sequence is 16 residues long. This CDR3 is CASSEISGGAYNEQFF. The CDR3 DNA is TGTGCCAGCAGCGAGATTAGCGGGGGGGCCTACAATGAGCAGTTCTTC.

The chain uses TRBV9 and TRBJ2-7, with D maybe TRBD1 (5 bases). V lost 0 bases and J lost 5, with 6 bases in between. The germline V gene encodes CDR1 SGDLS and CDR2 YYNGEE. This CDR3 region has 12 residues. The CDR3 loop is CASSVDRHEQYF. The CDR3 bases are TGTGCCAGCAGCGTAGACAGGCACGAGCAGTACTTC. The whole variable domain, filled in from reference TRBV9 and TRBJ2-7, reads DSGVTQTPKHLITATGQRVTLRCSPRSGDLSVYWYQQSLDQGLQFLIQYYNGEERAKGNILERFSAQQFPDLHSELNLSSLELGDSALYFCASSVDRHEQYFGPGTRLTVT.

The chain combines TRBV14 with TRBJ2-3; 9 bases agree with TRBD2. Germline V gene lookup returns CDR1 SGHDN and CDR2 FVKESK. The CDR3 runs 16 residues. Germline trimming cut 3 bases from V and 1 base from J; bases unmatched to any gene: 5. The CDR3 protein is CASSHVQRGGTDTQYF. CDR3 bases: TGTGCCAGCAGCCACGTCCAGCGGGGGGGCACAGATACGCAGTATTTT. The full variable domain, completed using reference TRBV14 and TRBJ2-3, is EAGVTQFPSHSVIEKGQTVTLRCDPISGHDNLYWYRRVMGKEIKFLLHFVKESKQDESGMPNNRFLAERTGGTYSTLKVQPAELEDSGVYFCASSHVQRGGTDTQYFGPGTRLTVL.

The chain has TRBV10-2 and TRBJ1-1; D not certain. The V gene's germline CDR1 is WSHSY and CDR2 SAAADI. V lost 6 bases to trimming and J lost 0 bases, with 14 bases between them. This CDR3 spans 15 amino acids. DNA of the CDR3: TGCGCCAGCAGCGAGCGGTCCGATTTGAACACTGAAGCTTTCTTT. This sequence encodes CASSERSDLNTEAFF.

This sequence joins TRBV5-6 and TRBJ2-7; 13 bases align to TRBD2. With V trimmed by 4 bases and J by 0 bases, 7 bases remained unmatched. The CDR3 runs 17 residues. Germline CDR1 and CDR2: SGHDT and YYEEEE. In DNA, the CDR3 is TGTGCCAGCAGCCCAACGACTAGCGGGAGGAACTCCTACGAGCAGTACTTC. It is translated as CASSPTTSGRNSYEQYF. Supplemented by reference TRBV5-6 and TRBJ2-7, the full variable domain reads DAGVTQSPTHLIKTRGQQVTLRCSPKSGHDTVSWYQQALGQGPQFIFQYYEEEERQRGNFPDRFSGHQFPNYSSELNVNALLLGDSALYLCASSPTTSGRNSYEQYFGPGTRLTVT.

The chain carries TRBV6-4 and TRBJ2-3; 7 bases are shared with TRBD2. The CDR3 has 17 residues. The ends lost 2 bases at V and 0 bases at J; junction bases unmatched: 8. Germline CDR1 reads MRHNA; CDR2 reads SNTAGT. In DNA form, the CDR3 reads TGTGCCAGCAGTGACCAGAAATCTAGCGGCAGCACAGATACGCAGTATTTT. This encodes CASSDQKSSGSTDTQYF.

The J gene is TRBJ2-7, the V gene TRBV7-6; tentatively, D is TRBD1 (5 bases). CDR1 and CDR2 (germline): SGHVS, FNYEAQ. The CDR3 covers 15 residues. V lost 1 base, J lost 2 bases, and 12 bases lay in between. The CDR3 sequence: CASSLGADITYEQYF. DNA of the CDR3: TGTGCCAGCAGCTTAGGGGCGGACATCACCTACGAGCAGTACTTC.

The rearrangement links TRBV2 to TRBJ1-2; 8 bases line up with TRBD1. The V gene's germline CDR1 is SNHLY and CDR2 FYNNEI. Trimming took 1 base from V and 4 from J; bases not matched to a gene: 5. CDR3 length equals 15 residues. The CDR3 sequence: CASSEVSGQVYGYTF. The CDR3 coding sequence is TGTGCCAGCAGTGAAGTCTCGGGACAGGTCTATGGCTACACCTTC.

The chain joins TRBV3-1 (or the pseudogene TRBV3-2) to TRBJ1-6; 7 bases map to TRBD1. The V gene end was trimmed by 6 bases and the J gene end by 7 bases; junction bases not matched to a gene: 9. Germline V gives CDR1 LGHDT, CDR2 YNNKEL (reference sequence). The CDR3 sequence is 15 residues long. CDR3 sequence (DNA): TGTGCCAGCAGACAGGACAGGTCTGAAAATTCACCCCTCCACTTT. Its protein is CASRQDRSENSPLHF.

This clone was detected only once. V gene TRBV28 combines with J gene TRBJ1-2; 10 bases line up with TRBD1. The CDR3 covers 17 residues. The germline V gene has CDR1 MDHEN and CDR2 SYDVKM. With 6 bases clipped from V and 5 bases from J, the junction kept 15 bases outside the gene matches. The CDR3 protein is CASRPRQGATLGYGYTF. The DNA of the CDR3 is TGTGCCAGCAGACCCAGACAGGGGGCTACCTTAGGATATGGCTACACCTTC.

This chain links TRBV6-1 with TRBJ1-1, with D uncertain. V lost 1 base, J lost 7 bases, and 10 bases lay in between. The CDR3 has 13 amino acids. CDR1 and CDR2 (germline): MNHNS, SASEGT. The CDR3 region is CASSEDLGDEAFF. In DNA form, the CDR3 reads TGTGCCAGCAGTGAAGATTTGGGAGATGAAGCTTTCTTT.

This chain connects TRBV5-4 to TRBJ2-1; TRBD2 matches 10 bases. Per germline, CDR1 SGHNT and CDR2 YYREEE (reference sequence). The CDR3 is 16 residues long. With 0 bases clipped from V and 8 bases from J, the junction kept 8 bases outside the gene matches. The DNA for the CDR3 is TGTGCCAGCAGCTTGGCGCTAGCGGGGGTTCTTGATGAGCAGTTCTTC. Translating gives CASSLALAGVLDEQFF.

The genes are TRBV30 and TRBJ2-7; weak D call: TRBD2 (6 bases). CDR3 length: 15 amino acids. Germline V lookup: CDR1 GTSNPN, CDR2 SVGIG (reference sequence). Trimming removed 0 bases from V and 3 bases from J, with 15 bases in between. Written as DNA, the CDR3 is TGTGCCTGGAGTGTAGCTTCGGGAGAGGGCTACGAGCAGTACTTC. This encodes CAWSVASGEGYEQYF. The whole variable domain, remainder taken from reference TRBV30 and TRBJ2-7, is SQTIHQWPATLVQPVGSPLSLECTVEGTSNPNLYWYRQAAGRGLQLLFYSVGIGQISSEVPQNLSASRPQDRQFILSSKKLLLSDSGFYLCAWSVASGEGYEQYFGPGTRLTVT.